This T cell receptor beta chain was sequenced during a study of blood T cell repertoires in COVID-19. At the level of the study: Sources were T cells, B-cell-depleted T cells, or PBMCs; the material itself was cDNA or gDNA.

TCRdb's table, derived via immunoSEQ multiplex PCR, lists solely in-frame clones and lacks some. The sample contains fewer than 250,000 clones, 65% to 85% of which appear only once. Germline loops: CDR1 SGDLS, CDR2 YYNGEE. There are 15 residues in the CDR3. V lost 3 bases and J 1 base, leaving 14 bases between the germline ends. The clonotype was recovered from a woman in her twenties or thirties who had recovered from COVID-19. Source material: PBMCs or T cells enriched from blood (not recorded which). V gene TRBV9 combines with J gene TRBJ2-7; no reliable D call. Written as DNA, the CDR3 is TGTGCCAGCAGCGCTACCCCGGGTCCATCCTACGAGCAGTACTTC. It is translated as CASSATPGPSYEQYF.